The 22 T cell receptor beta chains presented below share a single source sample, sequenced in a study of cytomegalovirus exposure and HLA in healthy donors. A multiplex PCR was run with 60 Vbeta primers and 13 Jbeta primers. Here immunoSEQ multiplex PCR was the method, and the copy in TCRdb shows in-frame clones only, minus some. The sample shows about 150,000 clones, roughly 85% of them seen only once. Sequenced input: PBMCs. The receptor source for this set is a man aged 25 to 40 in good health and CMV-seropositive.

The chain recombines TRBV5-4 with TRBJ2-1; D not certain. The germline V and J ends were trimmed by 2 bases and 4 bases, with 10 bases remaining between them. The CDR3 contains 14 residues. Germline CDR1 SGHNT, CDR2 YYREEE (reference sequence). CDR3 nucleotides: TGTGCCAGCAGCTTCCCTCCTAGTTACAATGAGCAGTTCTTC. Translation gives CASSFPPSYNEQFF.

The chain employs TRBV11-2 and TRBJ1-1, with D unclear. Looked up from germline, CDR1 is SGHAT and CDR2 is FQNNGV. Trimming removed 11 bases from V and 4 bases from J, with 14 bases in between. The CDR3 has 12 amino acids. The CDR3 bases are TGTGCCTCTCAAGGTAGGAGCACTGAAGCTTTCTTT. Translated, it gives CASQGRSTEAFF. The complete variable domain, with remaining parts taken from reference TRBV11-2 and TRBJ1-1, reads EAGVAQSPRYKIIEKRQSVAFWCNPISGHATLYWYQQILGQGPKLLIQFQNNGVVDDSQLPKDRFSAERLKGVDSTLKIQPAKLEDSAVYLCASQGRSTEAFFGQGTRLTVV.

This clone was detected only a few times. The V and J genes are TRBV5-1 and TRBJ2-6; TRBD1 agrees at 8 bases. This CDR3 has 15 residues. The V segment lost 7 bases and the J segment 0 bases; nucleotides outside the gene matches: 3. Per the germline V gene, CDR1 is SGHRS and CDR2 is YFSETQ. The CDR3 nucleotides read TGCGCCAGCGATACAGGGGGCTCTGGGGCCAACGTCCTGACTTTC. Translation: CASDTGGSGANVLTF.

In its sample, this clone was seen once. The rearrangement links TRBV29-1 to TRBJ2-1; TRBD2 aligns across 12 bases. CDR1 SQVTM and CDR2 ANQGSEA come from the germline V gene. V shed 6 bases, J shed 6 bases, and the junction held 6 bases outside the gene matches. This CDR3 spans 14 amino acids. This CDR3 is CSVLAGGPSNEQFF. The CDR3 nucleotides read TGCAGCGTCCTAGCGGGAGGGCCATCCAATGAGCAGTTCTTC.

The CDR3 coding sequence is TGTGCCAGCAGCGCCGGGACAGAGAGTTCTGAAGCTTTCTTT. Protein sequence: CASSAGTESSEAFF. The chain has TRBV9 and TRBJ1-1; 7 bases are shared with TRBD1. This CDR3 region has 14 residues. The V segment lost 3 bases and the J segment 6 bases; nucleotides outside the gene matches: 8. Per the germline V gene, CDR1 is SGDLS and CDR2 is YYNGEE.

In regard to this clone: At one end, the junction sequence differs from germline, possibly due to a read error. V is TRBV7-9 and J is TRBJ2-2; 8 nucleotides agree with TRBD1. Germline V lookup: CDR1 SEHNR, CDR2 FQNEAQ (reference sequence). The CDR3 is 14 residues long. The CDR3: CSSSRTGFAGELFF. DNA for the CDR3: TGTTCCAGCAGCAGGACAGGGTTCGCCGGGGAGCTGTTTTTT.

CDR3 in DNA: TGTGCCAGCAAGGAACAGGAACAAGAGACCCAGTACTTC. This encodes CASKEQEQETQYF. The V call is TRBV7-9, the J call TRBJ2-5; perhaps TRBD1 as D (5 bases). With 7 bases removed from V and 2 bases from J, the gap between germline ends came to 11 bases. CDR1 SEHNR and CDR2 FQNEAQ come from the germline V gene (reference sequence). This CDR3 comprises 13 residues.

To note about this clone: Other nucleotide sequences in the sample specify the same CDR3. The chain employs TRBV4-1 and TRBJ2-1, with 12 bases identical to TRBD2. V shed 6 bases, J shed 4 bases, and the junction held 4 bases outside the gene matches. CDR1 MGHRA and CDR2 YSYEKL come from the germline V gene. The CDR3 sequence is 15 residues long. The CDR3 loop reads CASSRLAGEYNEQFF. The CDR3 nucleotides read TGCGCCAGCAGTCGACTAGCGGGAGAATACAATGAGCAGTTCTTC.

This clone was counted between two and nine times. J is TRBJ1-4 and V is TRBV6-5; 9 nucleotides align to TRBD1. The J segment lost 2 bases and the V segment lost 2 bases, leaving 3 bases of the junction unmatched. Germline CDR1 MNHEY, CDR2 SVGAGI. This CDR3 spans 16 amino acids. The CDR3 bases are TGTGCCAGCAGTTACGGAGGGACAGGGACTAATGAAAAACTGTTTTTT. Translating it yields CASSYGGTGTNEKLFF.

V is TRBV27 and J is TRBJ2-7, with 16 bases identical to TRBD2. Trimming at V came to 6 bases and at J to 5 bases, leaving 13 bases not matched to a gene. Germline CDR1 reads MNHEY; CDR2 reads SMNVEV (reference sequence). CDR3 size: 18 residues. The CDR3 here is CASRAMGLAGGDLDEQYF. CDR3 nucleotide sequence: TGTGCCAGCAGAGCGATGGGACTAGCGGGAGGGGATCTGGACGAGCAGTACTTC.

This chain uses TRBV27 with TRBJ1-1; 7 bases map to TRBD1. Trimming removed 5 bases from V and 6 bases from J; junction bases left unmatched: 6. This CDR3 is built from 13 residues. Germline lookup yields CDR1 MNHEY and CDR2 SMNVEV (reference sequence). The CDR3 sequence is CASSRQGEPEAFF. DNA of the CDR3: TGTGCCAGCAGTCGACAGGGAGAGCCTGAAGCTTTCTTT.

The chain combines TRBV6-1 with TRBJ2-1; 9 bases fit TRBD2. The junction had 20 bases not matched to a gene; V was cut back by 4 bases and J by 7 bases. The CDR3 contains 19 residues. Germline assignment: CDR1 MNHNS and CDR2 SASEGT. CDR3 residues: CASSGQGSGSAGRLNEQFF. The CDR3 region has the DNA TGTGCCAGCAGTGGTCAGGGTAGCGGGAGCGCCGGGCGGCTTAATGAGCAGTTCTTC.

The chain uses TRBV4-1 and TRBJ1-1; the match to TRBD1 covers 8 bases. With V trimmed by 2 bases and J by 1 base, 6 bases remained unmatched. The CDR3 totals 16 residues. Germline values: CDR1 MGHRA, CDR2 YSYEKL. Here the CDR3 reads CASSQQTGTGNTEAFF. Here the CDR3 DNA reads TGCGCCAGCAGCCAACAAACCGGGACAGGGAACACTGAAGCTTTCTTT.

Here the CDR3 DNA reads TGTGCCAGCAGCGGGACTAGCGGGAGAGATGAGCAGTTCTTC. Residues: CASSGTSGRDEQFF. The chain uses TRBV9 and TRBJ2-1; 13 positions agree with TRBD2. CDR1 and CDR2 from the germline V gene are SGDLS and YYNGEE. The CDR3 length is 14 residues. V gave up 3 bases and J gave up 8 bases; unmatched junction bases: 2. The variable domain in full, with the rest retrieved from reference TRBV9 and TRBJ2-1, is DSGVTQTPKHLITATGQRVTLRCSPRSGDLSVYWYQQSLDQGLQFLIQYYNGEERAKGNILERFSAQQFPDLHSELNLSSLELGDSALYFCASSGTSGRDEQFFGPGTRLTVL.

This chain links TRBV7-2 with TRBJ1-1; perhaps TRBD1 as D (5 bases). V lost 3 bases and J lost 1, with 6 bases in between. The CDR3 totals 13 residues. Germline CDR1 is SGHTA and CDR2 is FQGNSA. The CDR3 here is CASSFTGNTEAFF. CDR3 nucleotide sequence: TGTGCCAGCAGCTTTACAGGGAACACTGAAGCTTTCTTT.

This chain uses TRBV10-3 with TRBJ1-5, with a weak D call TRBD1 (5 bases). The germline V gene has CDR1 ENHRY and CDR2 SYGVKD. V lost 6 bases and J lost 5, with 8 bases in between. The CDR3 is made up of 12 amino acids. The CDR3 sequence: CAIRQDDQPQHF. In DNA, the CDR3 is TGTGCCATCAGACAGGATGATCAGCCCCAGCATTTT.

V gene TRBV27 combines with J gene TRBJ2-2, with D maybe TRBD2 (5 bases). CDR3 length: 13 residues. Trimming took 6 bases from V and 8 from J, leaving 13 bases between them. Germline V gene sequence: CDR1 MNHEY, CDR2 SMNVEV (reference sequence). The chain's CDR3 is CASSRLSGGELFF. The CDR3 DNA is TGTGCCAGCAGCCGCCTTTCGGGGGGGGAGCTGTTTTTT.

J is TRBJ2-3 and V is TRBV7-9, with 9 bases fitting TRBD2. Germline values: CDR1 SEHNR, CDR2 FQNEAQ (reference sequence). The CDR3 length is 18 residues. The trim removed 5 bases at V and 0 bases at J, leaving 12 bases unmatched. CDR3 DNA sequence: TGTGCCAGCAGCCCCCGGGGTGCGGGAGGGATGAGCACAGATACGCAGTATTTT. This sequence encodes CASSPRGAGGMSTDTQYF.

The chain couples TRBV9 to TRBJ2-3, with 8 bases fitting TRBD2. Per germline, CDR1 SGDLS and CDR2 YYNGEE. This CDR3 has 18 residues. Trimming took 0 bases from V and 2 from J; bases not matched to a gene: 11. The CDR3: CASSVATPTSGVTDTQYF. CDR3 DNA sequence: TGTGCCAGCAGCGTAGCTACCCCTACTAGCGGAGTCACAGATACGCAGTATTTT.

The chain recombines TRBV19 with TRBJ2-1, with 11 bases identical to TRBD1. The V gene end was trimmed by 5 bases and the J gene end by 8 bases; junction bases not matched to a gene: 5. The CDR3 has 14 amino acids. Germline V gene data show CDR1 as LNHDA and CDR2 as SQIVND (reference sequence). CDR3 nucleotide sequence: TGTGCCAGTAGTCCTTGGGACAGGGGGGATGAGCAGTTCTTC. Protein: CASSPWDRGDEQFF.

The CDR3 sequence is CASSLDRGNEKLFF. CDR3 DNA: TGTGCCAGCAGCTTGGACAGGGGGAATGAAAAACTGTTTTTT. The V and J genes are TRBV7-2 and TRBJ1-4; 10 bases agree with TRBD1. CDR1 and CDR2 (germline): SGHTA, FQGNSA. The V segment lost 3 bases and the J segment 5 bases; nucleotides outside the gene matches: 0. This CDR3 region has 14 residues.

Details on this clone: A junction end diverges from the germline sequence, so it may reflect a read error. CDR3 nucleotides: TGTTCCAGCAGCCAAGCTCAGCGGGCGGCCTACGAGCAGTACTTC. Its protein product is CSSSQAQRAAYEQYF. The rearrangement links TRBV7-9 to TRBJ2-7, with TRBD2 as a possible D gene (6 bases). The CDR3 runs 15 residues. Per the germline V gene, CDR1 is SEHNR and CDR2 is FQNEAQ (reference sequence).